This entry lists 10 T cell receptor beta chains sequenced from one sample in a study of blood T cell repertoires in COVID-19. Profiling relied on immunoSEQ multiplex PCR, and the TCRdb table lists in-frame clones only, not all of them. The sample holds under 250,000 clones, roughly 89% seen once. What was sequenced was peripheral blood. These receptors were collected from a man in his 60s who had recovered from COVID-19.

This chain joins TRBV5-1 and TRBJ2-1, with TRBD2 matching 9 bases. Germline V gene data show CDR1 as SGHRS and CDR2 as YFSETQ. V lost 4 bases to trimming and J lost 7 bases; unmatched junction nucleotides: 12. CDR3 size: 16 residues. CDR3 region: CASSVGTSPLSNEQFF. The CDR3 DNA sequence: TGCGCCAGCAGCGTCGGGACTAGCCCCCTCTCTAATGAGCAGTTCTTC.

The genes are TRBV5-1 and TRBJ2-2, with D hard to call. The CDR3 is 15 amino acids. Germline CDR1 SGHRS, CDR2 YFSETQ. V was cut by 5 bases and J by 8 bases, with 19 bases left in between. CDR3 protein: CASRRSTLVKGELFF. The CDR3 region has the DNA TGCGCCAGCAGGAGATCCACCCTTGTGAAGGGGGAGCTGTTTTTT.

The DNA of the CDR3 is TGCGCCAGCAGCTTAAAACTAGCGGGAGAGACCCAGTACTTC. It encodes CASSLKLAGETQYF. V is TRBV5-1 and J is TRBJ2-5, with TRBD2 matching over 9 bases. The CDR3 covers 14 residues. The junction had 3 bases not matched to a gene; V was cut back by 2 bases and J by 4 bases. Germline CDR1 reads SGHRS; CDR2 reads YFSETQ. The full variable domain, rest sourced from reference TRBV5-1 and TRBJ2-5, is KAGVTQTPRYLIKTRGQQVTLSCSPISGHRSVSWYQQTPGQGLQFLFEYFSETQRNKGNFPGRFSGRQFSNSRSEMNVSTLELGDSALYLCASSLKLAGETQYFGPGTRLLVL.

The genes are TRBV11-1 and TRBJ1-1; 7 bases fit TRBD1. Germline V gene data show CDR1 as SGHAT and CDR2 as FQDESV (reference sequence). There are 14 residues in the CDR3. With V trimmed by 5 bases and J by 5 bases, 8 bases remained unmatched. The CDR3 DNA follows: TGTGCCAGCAGCGACCCGGGACAGAGAACTGAAGCTTTCTTT. Translated, it gives CASSDPGQRTEAFF.

The chain couples TRBV13 to TRBJ2-3; 9 nucleotides match TRBD2. Trimming removed 7 bases from V and 5 bases from J; junction bases left unmatched: 7. CDR1 is PRHDT and CDR2 is FYEKMQ in the germline V gene (reference sequence). This CDR3 is 14 amino acids long. CDR3 residues: CASNRREGLDTQYF. The CDR3 DNA sequence: TGTGCCAGCAATAGGCGGGAGGGGTTAGATACGCAGTATTTT.

The chain uses TRBV5-1 and TRBJ2-3; 8 bases map to TRBD2. CDR1 and CDR2 (germline): SGHRS, YFSETQ. The CDR3 contains 15 residues. J lost 0 bases, V lost 5 bases, and 5 bases had no gene match. CDR3 region: CASSLAGFSTDTQYF. In nucleotides, the CDR3 is TGCGCCAGCAGTCTAGCGGGTTTTAGCACAGATACGCAGTATTTT.

This chain joins TRBV24-1 and TRBJ2-3, with 9 positions matching TRBD1. Germline assignment: CDR1 KGHDR and CDR2 SFDVKD. The CDR3 is 18 residues long. With V trimmed by 4 bases and J by 2 bases, 12 bases remained unmatched. CDR3 protein: CATSDTSGTGKTTDTQYF. In nucleotides, the CDR3 is TGTGCCACCAGTGACACATCCGGGACAGGGAAAACCACAGATACGCAGTATTTT.

This clone was seen a single time. This chain uses TRBV7-2 with TRBJ1-6; D gene ambiguous. CDR1 and CDR2 (germline): SGHTA, FQGNSA. Deletions cut 3 bases from V and 6 bases from J, with 3 bases between. The CDR3 contains 12 residues. The CDR3 reads CASSFFNSPLHF. Here the CDR3 DNA reads TGTGCCAGCAGCTTCTTTAATTCACCCCTCCACTTT. The whole variable domain, remainder taken from reference TRBV7-2 and TRBJ1-6, is GAGVSQSPSNKVTEKGKDVELRCDPISGHTALYWYRQSLGQGLEFLIYFQGNSAPDKSGLPSDRFSAERTGGSVSTLTIQRTQQEDSAVYLCASSFFNSPLHFGNGTRLTVT.

CDR3 amino acids: CASSLVPQEGGTGELFF. CDR3 nucleotides: TGTGCCAGCAGCTTGGTGCCTCAGGAAGGGGGCACCGGGGAGCTGTTTTTT. The V gene is TRBV5-8, the J gene TRBJ2-2; TRBD1 is a possible D gene (6 bases). The CDR3 spans 17 residues. V gave up 0 bases and J gave up 4 bases, with 16 bases separating them. Germline CDR1 reads SGHTS; CDR2 reads YDEGEE. Using reference TRBV5-8 and TRBJ2-2 for the parts outside the CDR3, the full variable domain is EAGVTQSPTHLIKTRGQQATLRCSPISGHTSVYWYQQALGLGLQFLLWYDEGEERNRGNFPPRFSGRQFPNYSSELNVNALELEDSALYLCASSLVPQEGGTGELFFGEGSRLTVL.

J is TRBJ1-3 and V is TRBV5-4; 7 positions match TRBD1. The CDR3 runs to 14 residues. Per the germline V gene, CDR1 is SGHNT and CDR2 is YYREEE (reference sequence). J lost 4 bases, V lost 5 bases, and 6 bases had no gene match. The CDR3 loop is CASSTGASGNTIYF. In nucleotides, the CDR3 is TGTGCCAGCAGTACAGGGGCATCGGGAAACACCATATATTTT.